The entry that follows covers one T cell receptor beta chain sequence. A multiplex PCR was run with 60 Vbeta primers and 13 Jbeta primers. Assay: immunoSEQ multiplex PCR; the TCRdb copy retains only in-frame clones and omits some. Across 55,000 to 70,000 clones, the top ten clones capture 2% to 3% of the sample. The data derive from a study of cytomegalovirus exposure and HLA in healthy donors. Deletions cut 0 bases from V and 6 bases from J, with 11 bases between. The CDR3 is 14 amino acids. Germline V lookup: CDR1 SGHAT, CDR2 FQNNGV. The chain joins TRBV11-2 to TRBJ1-2; D uncertain. The sequencing sample was made of PBMCs. This TCR came from a female donor in good health and CMV-seropositive. The CDR3 reads CASSLDTVANGYTF. The CDR3 DNA follows: TGTGCCAGCAGCTTAGATACAGTCGCTAATGGCTACACCTTC.